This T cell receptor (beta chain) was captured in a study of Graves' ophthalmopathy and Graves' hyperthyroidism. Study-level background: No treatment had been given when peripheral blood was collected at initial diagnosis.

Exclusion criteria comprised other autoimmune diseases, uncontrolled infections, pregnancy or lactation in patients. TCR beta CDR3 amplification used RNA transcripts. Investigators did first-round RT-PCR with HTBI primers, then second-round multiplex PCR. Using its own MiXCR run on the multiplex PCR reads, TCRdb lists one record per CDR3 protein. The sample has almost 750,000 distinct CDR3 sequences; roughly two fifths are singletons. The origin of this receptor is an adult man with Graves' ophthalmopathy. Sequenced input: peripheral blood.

CDR3 residues: CASSVQDLSEQYF. The CDR3 DNA sequence: TGTGCCAGCAGCGTTCAGGATCTAAGCGAGCAGTACTTC. The V call is TRBV9, the J call TRBJ2-7; D is uncertain. This CDR3 comprises 13 residues. V lost 2 bases and J lost 6, with 12 bases in between. Per germline, CDR1 SGDLS and CDR2 YYNGEE. Full variable domain (remainder filled in from reference TRBV9 and TRBJ2-7): DSGVTQTPKHLITATGQRVTLRCSPRSGDLSVYWYQQSLDQGLQFLIQYYNGEERAKGNILERFSAQQFPDLHSELNLSSLELGDSALYFCASSVQDLSEQYFGPGTRLTVT.